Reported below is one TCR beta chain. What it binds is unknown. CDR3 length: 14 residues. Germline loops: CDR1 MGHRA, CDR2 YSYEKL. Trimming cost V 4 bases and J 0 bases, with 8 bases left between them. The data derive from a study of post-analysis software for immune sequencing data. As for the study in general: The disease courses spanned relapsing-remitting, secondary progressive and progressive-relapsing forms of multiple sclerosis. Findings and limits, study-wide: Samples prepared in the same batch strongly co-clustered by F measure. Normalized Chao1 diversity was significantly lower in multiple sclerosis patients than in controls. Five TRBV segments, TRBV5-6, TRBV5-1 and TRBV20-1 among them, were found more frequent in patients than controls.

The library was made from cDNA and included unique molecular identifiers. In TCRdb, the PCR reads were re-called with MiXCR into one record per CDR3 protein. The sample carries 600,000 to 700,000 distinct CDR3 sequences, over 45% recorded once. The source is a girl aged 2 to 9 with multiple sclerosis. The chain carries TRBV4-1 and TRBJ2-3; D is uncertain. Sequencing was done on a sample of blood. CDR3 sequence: CASSRLPSTDTQYF. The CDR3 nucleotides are TGCGCCAGCAGCCGACTTCCTAGCACAGATACGCAGTATTTT.